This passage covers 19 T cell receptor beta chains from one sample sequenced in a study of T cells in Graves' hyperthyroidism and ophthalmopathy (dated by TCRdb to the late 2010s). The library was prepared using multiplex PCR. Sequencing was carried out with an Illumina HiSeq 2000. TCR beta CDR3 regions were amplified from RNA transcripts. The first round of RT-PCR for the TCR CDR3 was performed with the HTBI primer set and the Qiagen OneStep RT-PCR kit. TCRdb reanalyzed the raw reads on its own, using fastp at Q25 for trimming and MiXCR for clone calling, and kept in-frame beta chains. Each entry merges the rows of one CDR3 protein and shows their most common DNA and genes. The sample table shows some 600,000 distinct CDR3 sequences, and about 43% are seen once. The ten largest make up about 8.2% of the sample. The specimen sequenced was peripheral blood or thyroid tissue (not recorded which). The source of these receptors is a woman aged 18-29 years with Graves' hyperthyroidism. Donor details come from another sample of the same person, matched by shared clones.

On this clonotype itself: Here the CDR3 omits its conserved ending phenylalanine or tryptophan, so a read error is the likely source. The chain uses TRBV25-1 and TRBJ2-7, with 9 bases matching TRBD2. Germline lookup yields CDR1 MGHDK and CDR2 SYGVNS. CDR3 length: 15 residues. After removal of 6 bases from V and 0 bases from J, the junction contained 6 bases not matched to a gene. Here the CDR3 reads CASSPLAGNSYEQYL. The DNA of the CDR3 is TGTGCCAGCAGCCCACTAGCGGGCAACTCCTACGAGCAGTACCTC.

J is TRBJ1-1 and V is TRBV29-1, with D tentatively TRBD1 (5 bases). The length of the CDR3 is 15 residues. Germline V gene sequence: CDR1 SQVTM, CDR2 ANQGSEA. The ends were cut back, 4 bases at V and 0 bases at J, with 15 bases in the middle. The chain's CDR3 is CSVVSGDGLNTEAFF. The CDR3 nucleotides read TGCAGCGTTGTTTCCGGGGACGGACTGAACACTGAAGCTTTCTTT. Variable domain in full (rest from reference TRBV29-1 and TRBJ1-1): SAVISQKPSRDICQRGTSLTIQCQVDSQVTMMFWYRQQPGQSLTLIATANQGSEATYESGFVIDKFPISRPNLTFSTLTVSNMSPEDSSIYLCSVVSGDGLNTEAFFGQGTRLTVV.

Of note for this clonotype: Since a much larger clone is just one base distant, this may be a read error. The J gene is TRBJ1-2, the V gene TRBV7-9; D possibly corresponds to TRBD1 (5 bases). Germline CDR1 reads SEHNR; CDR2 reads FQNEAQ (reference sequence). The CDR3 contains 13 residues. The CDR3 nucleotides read TGTGCCAGCAGCTTAAGGGGCTCCTATGGCTACATCTTC. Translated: CASSLRGSYGYIF.

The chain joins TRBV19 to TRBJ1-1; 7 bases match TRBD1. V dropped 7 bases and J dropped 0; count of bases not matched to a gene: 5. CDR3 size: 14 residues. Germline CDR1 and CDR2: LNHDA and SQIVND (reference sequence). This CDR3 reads CASTMGQMNTEAFF. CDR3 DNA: TGTGCCAGTACTATGGGACAGATGAACACTGAAGCTTTCTTT.

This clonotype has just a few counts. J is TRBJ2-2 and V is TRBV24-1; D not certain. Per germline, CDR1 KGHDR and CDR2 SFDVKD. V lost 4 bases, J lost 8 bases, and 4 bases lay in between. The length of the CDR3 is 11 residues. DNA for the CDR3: TGTGCCACCAGTGAACCAGGGGAGCTGTTTTTT. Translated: CATSEPGELFF.

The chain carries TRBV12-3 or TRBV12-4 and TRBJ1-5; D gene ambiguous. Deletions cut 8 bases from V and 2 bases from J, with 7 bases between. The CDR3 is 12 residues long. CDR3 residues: CASHPGNQPQHF. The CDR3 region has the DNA TGTGCCAGCCATCCGGGCAATCAGCCCCAGCATTTT.

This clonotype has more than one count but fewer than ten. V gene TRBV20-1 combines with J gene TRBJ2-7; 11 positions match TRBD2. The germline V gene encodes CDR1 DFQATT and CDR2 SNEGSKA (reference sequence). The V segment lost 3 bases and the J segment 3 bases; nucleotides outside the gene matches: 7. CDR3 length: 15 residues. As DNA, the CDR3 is TGCAGTGCTAGGTATAGCGGGAGGGCCAGCTACGAGCAGTACTTC. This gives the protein CSARYSGRASYEQYF.

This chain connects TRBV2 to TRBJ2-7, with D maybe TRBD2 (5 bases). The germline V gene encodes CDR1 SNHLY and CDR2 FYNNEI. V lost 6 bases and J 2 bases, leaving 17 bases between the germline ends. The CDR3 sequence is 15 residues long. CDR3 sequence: CASSQDLGGPYEQYF. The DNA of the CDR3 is TGTGCCAGCAGCCAAGACTTAGGCGGGCCCTACGAGCAGTACTTC.

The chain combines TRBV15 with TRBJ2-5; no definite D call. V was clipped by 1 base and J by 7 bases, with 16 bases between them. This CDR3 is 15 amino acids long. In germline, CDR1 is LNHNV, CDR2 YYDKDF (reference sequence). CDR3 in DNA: TGTGCCACCAGCAGAGGGACGGTCTCCTCGTGGACCCAGTACTTC. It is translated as CATSRGTVSSWTQYF.

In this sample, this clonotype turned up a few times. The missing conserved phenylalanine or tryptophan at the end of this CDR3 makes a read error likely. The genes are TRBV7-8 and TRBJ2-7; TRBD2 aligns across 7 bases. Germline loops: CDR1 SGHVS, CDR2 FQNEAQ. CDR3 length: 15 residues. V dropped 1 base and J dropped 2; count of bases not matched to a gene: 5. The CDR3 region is CASSLGPSGAYEQYL. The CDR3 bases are TGTGCCAGCAGCTTAGGTCCTAGCGGCGCCTACGAGCAGTACCTC.

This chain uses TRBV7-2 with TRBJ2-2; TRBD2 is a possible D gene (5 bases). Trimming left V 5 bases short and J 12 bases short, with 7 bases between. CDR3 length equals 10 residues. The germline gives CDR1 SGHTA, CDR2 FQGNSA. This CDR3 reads CASSRGQLFF. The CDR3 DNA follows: TGTGCCAGCAGCCGAGGGCAGCTGTTTTTT. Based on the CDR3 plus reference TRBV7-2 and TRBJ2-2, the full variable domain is GAGVSQSPSNKVTEKGKDVELRCDPISGHTALYWYRQSLGQGLEFLIYFQGNSAPDKSGLPSDRFSAERTGGSVSTLTIQRTQQEDSAVYLCASSRGQLFFGEGSRLTVL.

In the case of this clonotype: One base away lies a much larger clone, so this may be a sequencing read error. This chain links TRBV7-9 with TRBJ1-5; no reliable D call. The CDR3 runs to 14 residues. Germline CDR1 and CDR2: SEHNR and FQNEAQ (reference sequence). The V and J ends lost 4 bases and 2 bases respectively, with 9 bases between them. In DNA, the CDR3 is TGTGCCAGCAGCTGGACTGATGGCAATCAGCCCCAGCATTTT. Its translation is CASSWTDGNQPQHF.

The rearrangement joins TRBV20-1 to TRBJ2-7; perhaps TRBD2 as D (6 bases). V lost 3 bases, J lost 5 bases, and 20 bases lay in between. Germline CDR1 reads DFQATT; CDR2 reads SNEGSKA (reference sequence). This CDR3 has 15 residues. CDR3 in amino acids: CSASHRGTPADEQYF. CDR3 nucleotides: TGCAGTGCTAGCCACCGGGGGACCCCAGCGGACGAGCAGTACTTC.

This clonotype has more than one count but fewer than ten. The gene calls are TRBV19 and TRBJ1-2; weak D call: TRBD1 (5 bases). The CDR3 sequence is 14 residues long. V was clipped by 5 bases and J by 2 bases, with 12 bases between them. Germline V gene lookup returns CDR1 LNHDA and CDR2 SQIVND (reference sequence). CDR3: CASSAYTGNYGYTF. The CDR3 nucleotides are TGTGCCAGTAGTGCGTACACAGGAAACTATGGCTACACCTTC.

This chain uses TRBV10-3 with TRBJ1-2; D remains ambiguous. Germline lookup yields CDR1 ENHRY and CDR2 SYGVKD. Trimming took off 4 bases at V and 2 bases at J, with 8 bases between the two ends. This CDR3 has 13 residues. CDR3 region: CAISAEENYGYTF. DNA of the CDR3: TGTGCCATCAGTGCTGAGGAGAACTATGGCTACACCTTC.

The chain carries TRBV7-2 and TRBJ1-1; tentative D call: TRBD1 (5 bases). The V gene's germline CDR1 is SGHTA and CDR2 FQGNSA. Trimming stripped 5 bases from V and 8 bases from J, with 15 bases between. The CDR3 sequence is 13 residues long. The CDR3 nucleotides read TGTGCCAGCAGCCCAACTACGGGGCCCGAAGCTTTCTTT. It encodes CASSPTTGPEAFF.

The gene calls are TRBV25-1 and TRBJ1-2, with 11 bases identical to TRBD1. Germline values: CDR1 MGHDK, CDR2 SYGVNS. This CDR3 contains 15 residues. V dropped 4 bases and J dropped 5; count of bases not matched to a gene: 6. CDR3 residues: CASSVFGTGGYGYTF. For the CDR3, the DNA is TGTGCCAGCAGTGTGTTCGGGACAGGGGGTTATGGCTACACCTTC.

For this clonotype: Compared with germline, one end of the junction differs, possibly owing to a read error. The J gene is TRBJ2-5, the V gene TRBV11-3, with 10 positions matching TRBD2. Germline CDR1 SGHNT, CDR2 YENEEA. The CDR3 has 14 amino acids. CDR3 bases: TGCGCCAGCAGCCTAGCGGGAGAGGAAGAGACCCAGTACTTC. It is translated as CASSLAGEEETQYF.

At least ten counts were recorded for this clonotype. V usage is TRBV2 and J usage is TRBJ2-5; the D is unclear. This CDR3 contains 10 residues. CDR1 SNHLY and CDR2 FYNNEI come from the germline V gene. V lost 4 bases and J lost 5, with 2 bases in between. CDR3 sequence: CASSVETQYF. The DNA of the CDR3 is TGTGCCAGCAGTGTTGAGACCCAGTACTTC.